In its sample, the clone carrying this T cell receptor (beta chain) was seen a few times. This sample was taken from a study of T-cell memory formation after mild COVID-19. Study overall: TCR clusters were mostly donor specific.

Germline-derived CDR1 and CDR2 are DFQATT and SNEGSKA (reference sequence). The CDR3 spans 14 residues. J was trimmed by 3 bases and V by 4 bases; bases with no gene match: 6. TCRdb passed the 5' RACE reads through MiXCR, listing each CDR3 protein once. The sample consists of about 150,000 distinct CDR3 sequences, roughly 6.2% of them appearing once. The J gene is TRBJ2-1, the V gene TRBV20-1; the match to TRBD2 covers 7 bases. The source of this sequence is an adult woman who had mild COVID-19 (a few samples of this study predate the infection). Cell type and time point are not known. Sequences were obtained from PBMCs or a T cell subset sorted from them (not recorded which). CDR3 nucleotide sequence: TGCAGTGCTAAGGGCGGGAGATACTACAATGAGCAGTTCTTC. Protein sequence: CSAKGGRYYNEQFF.